This is a list of T cell receptor beta chains from one sample in a study of shared clonotypes between healthy human individuals. The method was immunoSEQ multiplex PCR; TCRdb's version includes in-frame clones alone and lacks a portion of them. This sample has some 740,000 clones, with 80% to 95% found just once. Sequences were obtained from naive CD8+ T cells sorted from blood. All receptors come from a man aged 25-45 years in good health. Both conserved end residues are part of each CDR3. A D gene is named only where the DNA matches it firmly. The size entry is marked missing in some rows and otherwise reads once, few, many or a size class.

>TRBV28|-|TRBJ1-5|-
TGTGCCAGCAGTTTTTTTGGGAGAGGTCAGCCCCAGCATTTT
CASSFFGRGQPQHF
>TRBV5-5|-|TRBJ2-7|TRBD1
TGTGCCAGCAGCTTCCGGGACAGGGGTTACGAGCAGTACTTC
CASSFRDRGYEQYF
>TRBV6-5|-|TRBJ1-5|-
TGTGCCAGCAGTAACCCAGGGGGCAATCAGCCCCAGCATTTT
CASSNPGGNQPQHF
>TRBV11-2|-|TRBJ2-7|-
TGTGCCAGCAGCTTAGAGTGGCCGTACGAGCAGTACTTC
CASSLEWPYEQYF
>TRBV10-2|-|TRBJ2-7|TRBD2
TGCGCCAGCAGTCAAACTAGCGCCGACTACGAGCAGTACTTC
CASSQTSADYEQYF
>TRBV27|once|TRBJ2-1|-
TGTGCCAGCGGGCAAGGGGTGCATGAGCAGTTCTTC
CASGQGVHEQFF
>TRBV9|-|TRBJ2-7|TRBD2
TGTGCCAGCAGCGTAGTAGCTAGCGGGAACGAGCAGTACTTC
CASSVVASGNEQYF
>TRBV5-1|-|TRBJ2-6|TRBD1
TGCGCCAGCAGCTACAGGGGTTCTGGGGCCAACGTCCTGACTTTC
CASSYRGSGANVLTF
>TRBV15|-|TRBJ1-4|TRBD1
TGTGCCACCAGCAGAGATCGGACAGGGGGTACTGAAAAACTGTTTTTT
CATSRDRTGGTEKLFF
>TRBV20-1|-|TRBJ1-1|-
TGCAGTGTAGTAAAAGGAACTGAAGCTTTCTTT
CSVVKGTEAFF
>TRBV18|once|TRBJ1-1|-
TGTGCCAGCTCACCTTACAAGAACACTGAAGCTTTCTTT
CASSPYKNTEAFF
>TRBV28|-|TRBJ2-1|-
TGTGCCAGCAGTTTAATCCAGTTCCACAATGAGCAGTTCTTC
CASSLIQFHNEQFF
>TRBV11-2|-|TRBJ2-7|-
TGTGCCAGCAGCTTAAGCGGACAGTACTACGAGCAGTACTTC
CASSLSGQYYEQYF
>TRBV7-9|-|TRBJ2-1|-
TGTGCCAGCAGTAGTTCGGAGAGCTCCTACAATGAGCAGTTCTTC
CASSSSESSYNEQFF
>TRBV29-1|-|TRBJ1-2|-
TGCAGCGTTGGGGATTCTTACGGCTACACCTTC
CSVGDSYGYTF
>TRBV19|-|TRBJ2-7|-
TGTGCCAGGACCAGTTTAGTCAGCCCCTACGAGCAGTACTTC
CARTSLVSPYEQYF
>TRBV4-1|-|TRBJ2-7|-
TGCGCCAGCAGCCAAGGATACACGAAGCACTACGAGCAGTACTTC
CASSQGYTKHYEQYF
>TRBV25-1|-|TRBJ2-1|TRBD1
TGTGCCAGCACCGGACAGGGCCCCCGCAATGAGCAGTTCTTC
CASTGQGPRNEQFF
>TRBV5-6|-|TRBJ2-3|TRBD2
TGTGCCAGCAGGCTCCGGCGGGGGGTGCTAGATACGCAGTATTTT
CASRLRRGVLDTQYF
>TRBV13|-|TRBJ2-2|-
TGTGCCAGCAGCCTCCGGGGTTTTGCCGCCGGGGAGCTGTTTTTT
CASSLRGFAAGELFF
>TRBV7-9|-|TRBJ2-7|-
TGTGCCAGCAGCCCAGGGGATCATTCCTACGAGCAGTACTTC
CASSPGDHSYEQYF
>TRBV7-8|-|TRBJ2-3|-
TGTGCCAGCAGTCAAGGGTTGGGGGCGAAGGGAGATACGCAGTATTTT
CASSQGLGAKGDTQYF
>TRBV9|-|TRBJ1-5|-
TGTGCCAGCAGCGTAGCCGGGGGTGTGGCTCAGCCCCAGCATTTT
CASSVAGGVAQPQHF
>TRBV10-3|-|TRBJ1-2|-
TGTGCCACCCACTCTCACAACGGCTACACCTTC
CATHSHNGYTF
>TRBV14|-|TRBJ2-7|-
TGTGCCAGCAGCCAAGAGTCGGCCAGACCCTACGAGCAGTACTTC
CASSQESARPYEQYF
>TRBV7-9|-|TRBJ2-5|-
TGTGCCAGCAGCTTAGTACTGCAAGAGACCCAGTACTTC
CASSLVLQETQYF
>TRBV29-1|-|TRBJ2-3|-
TGCAGCGTTCCTGGGACACCTAGCACAGATACGCAGTATTTT
CSVPGTPSTDTQYF
>TRBV9|-|TRBJ2-1|-
TGTGCCAGCAGCGCCCCATGGGCGAATGAGCAGTTCTTC
CASSAPWANEQFF
>TRBV10-3|once|TRBJ1-5|-
TGTGCCATCAGTGAGTTTATAGGGGATAGCAATCAGCCCCAGCATTTT
CAISEFIGDSNQPQHF
>TRBV19|-|TRBJ2-5|-
TGTGCCAGTAGTACCCTCCCCGTTGGGCAAGAGACCCAGTACTTC
CASSTLPVGQETQYF
>TRBV6-5|-|TRBJ1-4|-
TGTGCCAGCAAGGGGATTAATTATGAAAAACTGTTTTTT
CASKGINYEKLFF
>TRBV10-3|-|TRBJ1-2|TRBD1
TGTGCCATCAACACCGGGACAGGGAATGGCTACACCTTC
CAINTGTGNGYTF
>TRBV27|-|TRBJ2-1|TRBD2
TGTGCCAGCAGGACTAGCGGGAGGGCCGGCAATGAGCAGTTCTTC
CASRTSGRAGNEQFF
>TRBV29-1|-|TRBJ2-5|-
TGCAGCGTTGAAGATAGGCGACAACAAGAGACCCAGTACTTC
CSVEDRRQQETQYF
>TRBV7-9|-|TRBJ2-5|TRBD1
TGTGCCAGCAGCTCGAGGACAGGGGCGCTACTCAAAGAGACCCAGTACTTC
CASSSRTGALLKETQYF
>TRBV7-2|-|TRBJ1-5|TRBD1
TGTGCCAGCAGCTTGAACAGGGGAGGTCAGCCCCAGCATTTT
CASSLNRGGQPQHF
>TRBV6-1|few|TRBJ2-5|TRBD1
TGTGCCAGCAGAGATAGCCGGGACAGGGGAGAGACCCAGTACTTC
CASRDSRDRGETQYF
>TRBV19|-|TRBJ1-2|-
TGTGCCAGTAGTATTGTTTTGGGGGATGGCTACACCTTC
CASSIVLGDGYTF
>TRBV2|once|TRBJ2-1|-
TGTGCCAGCCGTACCGTTATTAATGAGCAGTTCTTC
CASRTVINEQFF
>TRBV11-2|-|TRBJ2-5|-
TGTGCCAGCAGCTATCAGGGGTCTTGGGAGACCCAGTACTTC
CASSYQGSWETQYF
>TRBV5-4|-|TRBJ2-5|TRBD2
TGTGCCAGCAGCTCCCCGGGACTAGAAGAGACCCAGTACTTC
CASSSPGLEETQYF
>TRBV7-9|-|TRBJ2-7|-
TGTGCCAGCAGCTACCAAACAGGGTTCGAGCAGTACTTC
CASSYQTGFEQYF
>TRBV9|-|TRBJ1-3|-
TGTGCCAGCAGCGTAGCAAGCCAGTACGCTGGAAACACCATATATTTT
CASSVASQYAGNTIYF
>TRBV18|once|TRBJ2-7|-
TGTGCCAGCTCACCGAGTCCGGGAGCCTACGAGCAGTACTTC
CASSPSPGAYEQYF
>TRBV28|-|TRBJ2-7|-
TGTGCCAGCAGTTGGGCGGGTACCTACGAGCAGTACTTC
CASSWAGTYEQYF
>TRBV9|-|TRBJ1-1|-
TGTGCCAGCAGCGCCGCCGGCAGTGAAGCTTTCTTT
CASSAAGSEAFF
>TRBV29-1|-|TRBJ1-2|-
TGCAGCGTACCTCTGGCCAGGGACTATGGCTACACCTTC
CSVPLARDYGYTF
>TRBV7-9|few|TRBJ2-7|-
TGTGCCAGCAGCTCTGGTGACAGGCCTCGAGTCGAGCAGTACTTC
CASSSGDRPRVEQYF
>TRBV5-6|-|TRBJ2-1|TRBD2
TGTGCCAGCAGCTCCGGACTAGCGGGTTACAATGAGCAGTTCTTC
CASSSGLAGYNEQFF
>TRBV4-1|once|TRBJ1-1|TRBD1
TGCGCCAGCAGCCAACGGGACAGGGGGTTTGACTGGGAAGCTTTCTTT
CASSQRDRGFDWEAFF
>TRBV27|-|TRBJ2-5|-
TGTGCCAGCAGAGTGCTTCAGGGGGAGACCCAGTACTTC
CASRVLQGETQYF
>TRBV7-9|-|TRBJ2-5|TRBD1
TGTGCCAGCAGCGCGGCACCTACAGGGGGAGAGACCCAGTACTTC
CASSAAPTGGETQYF
>TRBV29-1|-|TRBJ1-2|-
TGCAGCGTTGATGTCTCTATAGGAGGCTACACCTTC
CSVDVSIGGYTF
>TRBV14|-|TRBJ2-2|TRBD1
TGTGCCAGCACCCGGACAGGTCCTTTCACCGGGGAGCTGTTTTTT
CASTRTGPFTGELFF
>TRBV7-9|-|TRBJ2-7|-
TGTGCCAGCAGCTTGTTTTACGAGCAGTACTTC
CASSLFYEQYF
>TRBV6-1|-|TRBJ2-1|TRBD2
TGTGCCAGCAGTGTGGGACTAGCGGTTTACAATGAGCAGTTCTTC
CASSVGLAVYNEQFF
>TRBV13|-|TRBJ2-5|TRBD2
TGTGCCAGCAGCTTAGGCCGGAGCGGGAGCTTATTCGAGACCCAGTACTTC
CASSLGRSGSLFETQYF
>TRBV4-1|-|TRBJ2-4|TRBD2
TGCGCCAGCAGCCAAGTATTAGCGGGAGTCCTATCGGAGGCCAAAAACATTCAGTACTTC
CASSQVLAGVLSEAKNIQYF